This is a list of T cell receptor beta chains from one sample in a study of T-cell reconstitution after alpha-beta-depleted transplantation in children. TCRdb processed the PCR reads anew with MiXCR; each CDR3 protein has one entry. The table includes 150,000 to 250,000 distinct CDR3 sequences, approximately 6.8% detected once. This specimen consisted of PBMCs, obtained before TCRalphabeta/CD19-depleted stem cell transplant. These receptors were obtained from a girl younger than two with combined immunodeficiency, due to receive a stem cell transplant. CDR3s include the opening cysteine and the closing phenylalanine or tryptophan. The D gene is left open where the match is weak. Clone size is shown for a subset of rows, as once, few, many or a class of expanded clone.

TRBV15	TRBJ2-2	few	.	TGTGCCACCAGCAGAGTATTGGGTAGCACCGGGGAGCTGTTTTTT	CATSRVLGSTGELFF
TRBV7-6	TRBJ2-7	few	.	TGTGCCAGCAGCCCCGGACTCCTCTCCTACGAGCAGTACTTC	CASSPGLLSYEQYF
TRBV28	TRBJ2-7	many	TRBD2	TGTGCCAGCAGTACTATGCGGGCCTTAGCGGGCCACTCCTACGAGCAGTACTTC	CASSTMRALAGHSYEQYF
TRBV29-1	TRBJ2-1	few	.	TGCAGCGCCCTAGGGGAGACAGACGTAAGCTCCTACAATGAGCAGTTCTTC	CSALGETDVSSYNEQFF
TRBV7-9	TRBJ2-7	.	TRBD1	TGTGCCAGCAGACCGCCACTGACAGGGGACGACGAGCAGTACTTC	CASRPPLTGDDEQYF
TRBV4-1	TRBJ2-7	.	TRBD2	TGCGCCAGCAGCCAACGGGGGATCGCTAGCGGGAGTAGTACTGGCTCCTACGAGCAGTACTTC	CASSQRGIASGSSTGSYEQYF
TRBV12-3/TRBV12-4	TRBJ1-1	many	.	TGTGCCAGCAGTTTAGCGGTCGACCACGACACTGAAGCTTTCTTT	CASSLAVDHDTEAFF
TRBV20-1	TRBJ2-7	many	TRBD2	TGCAGTGCCCTCGGACTAGCGGGACCCACCGAGAGGTACGAGCAGTACTTC	CSALGLAGPTERYEQYF
TRBV7-9	TRBJ1-1	many	.	TGTGCCAGCAGCAACCGGGCCGTCGGAGAAGCTTTCTTT	CASSNRAVGEAFF
TRBV10-3	TRBJ1-3	many	.	TGTGCCATCAGGGAAGGATTAACTGGAAACACCATATATTTT	CAIREGLTGNTIYF
TRBV29-1	TRBJ2-2	many	TRBD2	TGCAGCGTCAGAGCCGGGACTAGCGGTGGACACCGGGAGCTGTTTTTT	CSVRAGTSGGHRELFF
TRBV24-1	TRBJ2-1	many	.	TGTGCCACCAGTTATCAGGGGAGCTCCTACAATGAGCAGTTCTTC	CATSYQGSSYNEQFF
TRBV3-1	TRBJ2-7	many	.	TGTGCCAGCAGCCAAGATGTCGGACTACGAAAATACGAGCAGTACTTC	CASSQDVGLRKYEQYF
TRBV7-9	TRBJ2-5	many	.	TGTGCCAGCAGCTTTATGCAGCGAGAGACCCAGTACTTC	CASSFMQRETQYF
TRBV7-9	TRBJ1-1	many	.	TGTGCCAGCAGCCGCCCGGCACCGACAGGAGGAAGCTTCTTT	CASSRPAPTGGSFF
TRBV25-1	TRBJ1-2	many	.	TGTGCCAGCAGTGAATATTTCCAGGGAGCATATGGCTACACCTTC	CASSEYFQGAYGYTF
TRBV28	TRBJ1-2	many	.	TGTGCCAGCAGCCGAACACCAACTAACTATGGCTACACCTTC	CASSRTPTNYGYTF
TRBV7-8	TRBJ2-1	many	.	TGTGCCAGCAGCTTCGGCTACGGTTATGAGCAGTTCTTC	CASSFGYGYEQFF
TRBV4-2	TRBJ2-7	many	TRBD1	TGTGCCAGCAGCCCCAGCTCAGGGGGCCGACATCACTACGAGCAGTACTTC	CASSPSSGGRHHYEQYF
TRBV29-1	TRBJ2-7	few	TRBD1	TGCAGCTTCACAGGGGGTAACTCCTACGAGCAGTACTTC	CSFTGGNSYEQYF
TRBV11-2	TRBJ2-7	many	.	TGTGCCAGCAGCTTAGATGAGCGCTGGTACGAGCAGTACTTC	CASSLDERWYEQYF
TRBV29-1	TRBJ2-5	many	.	TGCAGCGCCCACAGGTCCCAAGAGACCCAGTACTTC	CSAHRSQETQYF
TRBV6-5	TRBJ1-3	many	.	TGTGCCAGCAGTAGCCGGGGAGGTTCCTACACCATATATTTT	CASSSRGGSYTIYF
TRBV6-4	TRBJ1-5	many	.	TGTGCCAGCAGTGAGGTGGGCGGGGGACAGCCCCAGCATTTT	CASSEVGGGQPQHF
TRBV2	TRBJ2-7	many	.	TGTGCCAGCTCAGCCGGGGCTGGGGACTACGAGCAGTACTTC	CASSAGAGDYEQYF
TRBV11-2	TRBJ2-3	many	TRBD2	TGTGCCAGCGATTGGACTAGCGGTACACGAGGTAGCACAGATACGCAGTATTTT	CASDWTSGTRGSTDTQYF
TRBV7-9	TRBJ2-7	few	.	TGTGCTACCGGCACGCCCGGGACACCCTCCTACGAGCAGTACTTC	CATGTPGTPSYEQYF
TRBV6-5	TRBJ2-1	many	TRBD1	TGTGCCAGCGGGTGGACAGGGGAAGGGGGCTCCTACAATGAGCAGTTCTTC	CASGWTGEGGSYNEQFF
TRBV5-1	TRBJ2-1	many	.	TGCGCCAGCAGCTTTGGAAACCCGGCGTGGTTGAATGAGCAGTTCTTC	CASSFGNPAWLNEQFF
TRBV13	TRBJ2-7	many	TRBD2	TGTGCCAGCAGCTTACGGACTAGCGGCTACGAGCAGTACTTC	CASSLRTSGYEQYF
TRBV7-4	TRBJ2-5	many	TRBD2	TGTGCCAGCAGCTGTGCGGGAGAAGAGACCCAGTACTTC	CASSCAGEETQYF
TRBV29-1	TRBJ2-7	many	.	TGCAGCGTTGCTAGGCACGAAAGCTCCTACGAGCAGTACTTC	CSVARHESSYEQYF
TRBV28	TRBJ2-7	many	.	TGTGCCAGCAGTTTACCCCTCTACGAGCAGTACTTC	CASSLPLYEQYF
TRBV27	TRBJ2-3	.	TRBD2	TGTGCCAGCAGTTTCTCGGGACTAGCGGGGGGACGCACAGATACGCAGTATTTT	CASSFSGLAGGRTDTQYF
TRBV20-1	TRBJ2-3	many	.	TGCAGTGCCAAACTAGGGGCCCGGACGCACGGCACAGATACGCAGTATTTT	CSAKLGARTHGTDTQYF
TRBV3-1	TRBJ2-7	many	TRBD2	TGTGCCAGCCGAAATTTAGCGGGAGGCTCCTACGAGCAGTACTTC	CASRNLAGGSYEQYF
TRBV20-1	TRBJ1-2	.	.	TGCAGTGCTCACTCGGACTATGGCTACACCTTC	CSAHSDYGYTF
TRBV20-1	TRBJ2-7	many	TRBD2	TGCAGTGCTAGAGAACTGGCGGGAGCCTACGAGCAGTACTTC	CSARELAGAYEQYF
TRBV21-1	TRBJ2-5	many	.	TGTGCCAGCAGCAAGAGGACACGTCAAGAGACCCAGTACTTC	CASSKRTRQETQYF
TRBV4-1	TRBJ2-2	many	TRBD1	TGCGCCAGCAGCCCTCGGGACAGTCGAACCGGGGAGCTGTTTTTT	CASSPRDSRTGELFF
TRBV4-3	TRBJ2-1	many	.	TGCGCCAGCAGCGCGGGCTTGTACAATGAGCAGTTCTTC	CASSAGLYNEQFF